The 23 T cell receptor beta chains below all came from one sample that was sequenced in a study of CXCR3-negative and CXCR3-positive naive CD8 T cells. Via 5' RACE with UMI labels, TRB cDNA libraries were prepared. TCRdb reprocessed the 5' RACE reads and reports one entry per CDR3 protein, with no DNA. Here the sample table reports roughly 86,000 distinct CDR3 sequences. The sequenced sample consisted of naive CXCR3- CD8+ T cells from blood. Documented subset: CD45RO-CCR7+CD27+CD95- naive CD8+ T cells lacking CXCR3 (TNR3-). The receptors shown here come from a human donor in good health. Some clones in this sample may be carry-over from other donors' samples.

The CDR3 sequence is CASSHGEGADNYEQYF. The gene calls are TRBV11-1 and TRBJ2-7; checking the TCRdb D call of TRBD1 is not possible without DNA. The CDR3 is made up of 16 amino acids. CDR1 is SGHAT and CDR2 is FQDESV in the germline V gene (reference sequence).

The rearrangement uses TRBV5-1 and TRBJ2-2. CDR1 is SGHRS, CDR2 YFSETQ, per germline. This CDR3 has 13 amino acids. CDR3 sequence reads: CASRDSNTGELFF.

This sequence joins TRBV28 and TRBJ2-7; lacking DNA, the TRBD1 call made by TCRdb goes unchecked. In germline, CDR1 is MDHEN, CDR2 SYDVKM. The CDR3 is 14 amino acids. The CDR3 loop is CDSSATGGGNEQYF.

This chain links TRBV20-1 with TRBJ2-3; TCRdb's D gene call, TRBD2, goes unchecked for lack of DNA. From germline, CDR1 is DFQATT and CDR2 SNEGSKA (reference sequence). This CDR3 spans 18 amino acids. CDR3 loop: CSASGLFIGTSDPDTQYF.

This sequence joins TRBV21-1 and TRBJ2-1; TCRdb indicates TRBD2, and absent DNA this call remains unverified. TRBV21-1 is designated a pseudogene. The CDR3 is 16 amino acids. The CDR3 sequence is CASSTPSGGPYNEQFF.

This sequence joins TRBV15 and TRBJ2-5; TCRdb lists TRBD1, though no DNA is available to test this call. Germline V gives CDR1 LNHNV, CDR2 YYDKDF (reference sequence). The CDR3 loop spans 12 amino acids. CDR3 sequence reads: CATRGRVETQYF.

The gene calls are TRBV4-3 and TRBJ1-3; the TRBD1 assignment by TCRdb is unverifiable without DNA. In germline, CDR1 is LGHNA, CDR2 YSLEER. The CDR3 length is 16 residues. This CDR3 is CASSQDFGTAGNTIYF.

V is TRBV7-6 and J is TRBJ2-1; TCRdb selects TRBD2, and the lack of DNA leaves this call unchecked. The CDR3 sequence is 19 residues long. CDR1 is SGHVS and CDR2 is FNYEAQ in the germline V gene. The CDR3 reads CASSPVVLTSGSTYNEQFF.

This chain uses TRBV12-5 with TRBJ1-1. Germline V gives CDR1 LGHNT, CDR2 FRNRAP. The CDR3 covers 13 residues. The CDR3 loop reads CASGLPEGAEAFF.

J is TRBJ1-5 and V is TRBV19; TCRdb gives TRBD1 as the D gene, but with no DNA this cannot be confirmed. CDR1 and CDR2 from the germline V gene are LNHDA and SQIVND (reference sequence). This CDR3 is built from 20 residues. This CDR3 is CASSISWTGAAILSNQPQHF.

V usage is TRBV29-1 and J usage is TRBJ1-2; checking the TCRdb D call of TRBD1 is not possible without DNA. CDR1 SQVTM and CDR2 ANQGSEA come from the germline V gene. The CDR3 is made up of 14 amino acids. The CDR3 region is CSVEATGAYFGYTF.

V gene TRBV7-9 combines with J gene TRBJ2-5; TCRdb selects TRBD2, and the lack of DNA leaves this call unchecked. CDR3 length: 15 residues. Germline values: CDR1 SEHNR, CDR2 FQNEAQ (reference sequence). The CDR3 reads CASSLELALKETQYF.

The rearrangement uses TRBV7-9 and TRBJ2-1; the TRBD2 assignment by TCRdb is unverifiable without DNA. This CDR3 has 15 residues. Germline assignment: CDR1 SEHNR and CDR2 FQNEAQ (reference sequence). CDR3 loop: CASSHTRGSYNEQFF. Supplemented by reference TRBV7-9 and TRBJ2-1, the full variable domain reads DTGVSQNPRHKITKRGQNVTFRCDPISEHNRLYWYRQTLGQGPEFLTYFQNEAQLEKSRLLSDRFSAERPKGSFSTLEIQRTEQGDSAMYLCASSHTRGSYNEQFFGPGTRLTVL.

J is TRBJ1-2 and V is TRBV29-1. Germline V CDR1 and CDR2: SQVTM, ANQGSEA. This CDR3 is 12 amino acids long. CDR3 protein: CSAPTGRGGYTF.

This chain connects TRBV5-1 to TRBJ2-1; no DNA is available, so the TRBD1 call from TCRdb remains unchecked. Germline CDR1 and CDR2: SGHRS and YFSETQ. The CDR3 has 13 amino acids. CDR3 sequence: CASRTPAHREQFF.

The V call is TRBV7-9, the J call TRBJ1-2; the D call from TCRdb, TRBD1, cannot be confirmed without DNA. The germline gives CDR1 SEHNR, CDR2 FQNEAQ (reference sequence). The CDR3 runs to 14 residues. This chain's CDR3 is CASSPGQDPYGYTF.

This rearrangement joins TRBV29-1 to TRBJ2-5; the TRBD1 assignment by TCRdb is unverifiable without DNA. The CDR3 is made up of 14 amino acids. The germline V gene has CDR1 SQVTM and CDR2 ANQGSEA. This chain's CDR3 is CSVPDTLKGETQYF.

The chain uses TRBV29-1 and TRBJ2-1; TCRdb outputs TRBD2, but without DNA this stays unchecked. The CDR3 sequence is 16 residues long. The germline V gene has CDR1 SQVTM and CDR2 ANQGSEA. This chain's CDR3 is CSVDLPLAGGMDEQFF.

The J gene is TRBJ2-7, the V gene TRBV30. The CDR3 is 16 residues long. Germline loops: CDR1 GTSNPN, CDR2 SVGIG (reference sequence). This chain's CDR3 is CAWSVLMIHSSYEQYF.

The chain carries TRBV7-6 and TRBJ1-1; TCRdb's D call of TRBD1 is untestable without DNA. The CDR3 is 16 amino acids. The germline CDR1 and CDR2 sequences are SGHVS and FNYEAQ. The CDR3 sequence: CASSPGTAGLSTEAFF.

The rearrangement uses TRBV7-2 and TRBJ2-7. Per germline, CDR1 SGHTA and CDR2 FQGNSA. The CDR3 has 12 amino acids. CDR3 sequence reads: CASESRSYEQYF.

The chain employs TRBV29-1 and TRBJ2-5; TCRdb proposes TRBD1, but this gene call is untestable without DNA. CDR1 is SQVTM, CDR2 ANQGSEA, per germline. The length of the CDR3 is 12 residues. CDR3 sequence: CSVAPGSETQYF.

V usage is TRBV7-9 and J usage is TRBJ2-3; TCRdb's D call, TRBD1, is unchecked because there is no DNA. The V gene's germline CDR1 is SEHNR and CDR2 FQNEAQ (reference sequence). The CDR3 has 15 residues. The CDR3 loop reads CASSTRTASTDTQYF. Filled out from reference TRBV7-9 and TRBJ2-3, the complete variable domain reads DTGVSQNPRHKITKRGQNVTFRCDPISEHNRLYWYRQTLGQGPEFLTYFQNEAQLEKSRLLSDRFSAERPKGSFSTLEIQRTEQGDSAMYLCASSTRTASTDTQYFGPGTRLTVL.